This T cell receptor beta chain was captured in a study of shared clonotypes between healthy human individuals (dated by TCRdb to about 2020). Notes on the research overall: Three men and two women, aged 18 to 49 years, made up the cohort. For each donor, CD4 naive and CD4 memory were each given three plates, CD8 naive was given two plates, and CD8 memory was given one plate. To estimate repertoire size and how much clonotypes are shared between individuals, the study performed deep sequencing of blood TCR repertoires from five healthy adults. Libraries were prepared and TCR repertoires were sequenced by different laboratories using diverse techniques, in order to increase sequencing depth and limit assay-specific biases. Leukapheresis yielded between about 0.85 and 10 billion PBMCs per donor.

The study at large found these results: Pairwise subsampling led to the expectation that sequencing depth would affect the degree of clonotype sharing among donors. Compared with non-shared clonotypes, the clonotypes found in all four sorted-subset donors had higher generation probabilities. The genetic and exposure-history diversity represented was limited by the small number of donors. Rarefaction of sorted-subset datasets indicated incomplete sequencing despite the large sequencing depth. When a few donors were compared, the shared fraction of clonotypes was about 5% for naive CD4, 3.5% to 4% for naive CD8, 2.3% for memory CD4, and less than 0.45% for memory CD8. Estimated clonotype richness was generally larger for naive than for memory subsets. Only blood was sampled, and tissue TCR repertoires likely differ from those in blood.

Using the deep immunoSEQ assay, TCR CDR3 regions were amplified from genomic DNA by multiplex PCR. Genomic DNA extracted from each cell subset was distributed evenly over all wells of several immunoSEQ 96-well plates, and each plate served as one replicate. For sorted subsets, each replicate PCR was loaded with approximately 0.2 ug genomic DNA, equivalent to some 27,000 T cell genomes. The purified libraries were quantified using a Qubit 3.0 fluorometer, sized with a Bioanalyzer 2100, and then quantified again using the KAPA Library Quantification kit. A separate single-read 150-cycle Illumina NextSeq 550 flow cell was used to sequence each immunoSEQ 96-well plate. The source study handled its data this way. Because only junctional sequences without quality scores were contained in the immunoSEQ output, filtering matching that applied to full-length reads could not be performed. To assign V/J genes and CDR3, sequences were annotated using PyIR, a Python wrapper for IgBLAST v1.9, with IMGT germline references. Reads with weak V/J assignments (E-value above 1e-6), missing CDR3, stop codons, out-of-frame junctions, or ambiguous translated residues were removed. V3J clonotypes were defined by identical inferred V gene, J gene, and CDR3 amino acid sequence. Percentage overlap between repertoires was computed as shared unique clonotypes divided by the size of the smaller repertoire. Repertoire richness was assessed with RTK rarefaction, the Chao1 estimator, and Recon v2.1 estimates of unobserved clonotypes. Generation probabilities were computed with OLGA for all TCRbeta clonotypes obtained by the gDNA method from a handful of donors. In TCRdb, the immuneACCESS table is reduced to in-frame sequences with V and J assigned. These tables do not hold every clone; where another copy was compared, an unresolved V gene accounts for under half, and the others remain unexplained. V and J calls plus clone size are reproduced from that table; the DNA served to infer D and trimming. The sample contains 1.4 million to 1.5 million clones, around 97% of them found a single time. The ten largest make up roughly 1.1% of the sample.

The CDR3, from cysteine to phenylalanine, totals 15 residues. Only the CDR3 portion is preserved as DNA: 45 bases, with reading frame beginning at the first base. The germline V gene specifies MRHNA as CDR1 and SNTAGT as CDR2. V and J are truncated by 3 bases and 1 base respectively, leaving an intervening sequence of 9 bases. With respect to this clone: Its antigen remains undetermined. The sample holds no much larger clone one base away, and base qualities are not on file.

Healthy HIV-negative adults with no recently reported acute infections or vaccinations were included as donors. Only Caucasian adults living in Nashville, Tennessee, USA were represented among the donors. Magnetic negative selection was used to enrich CD4+ T cells, after which naive cells were positively selected on CD45RA and the negative fraction became the memory subset. Blood was obtained by leukapheresis, after which PBMCs were separated by Ficoll-Histopaque density gradient centrifugation and cryopreserved in liquid nitrogen vapor phase. Purity and quantity of every magnetically sorted T cell population were checked by analytical flow cytometry. Each sorted fraction had its genomic DNA isolated and then quantified by UV absorbance on a Nanodrop 2000c.

The specimen sequenced was naive CD4+ T cells sorted from blood. The cell subset or site label, as the study defines it: CD45RA+ positively selected. The TCR was taken from a young man in good health. This receptor chain uses TRBV6-4 and TRBJ2-2; there is no confident call for the D gene. The DNA sequence is given as TGTGCCAGCAGTGATGGGCCAGTGAACACCGGGGAGCTGTTTTTT. Its translation reads: CASSDGPVNTGELFF.